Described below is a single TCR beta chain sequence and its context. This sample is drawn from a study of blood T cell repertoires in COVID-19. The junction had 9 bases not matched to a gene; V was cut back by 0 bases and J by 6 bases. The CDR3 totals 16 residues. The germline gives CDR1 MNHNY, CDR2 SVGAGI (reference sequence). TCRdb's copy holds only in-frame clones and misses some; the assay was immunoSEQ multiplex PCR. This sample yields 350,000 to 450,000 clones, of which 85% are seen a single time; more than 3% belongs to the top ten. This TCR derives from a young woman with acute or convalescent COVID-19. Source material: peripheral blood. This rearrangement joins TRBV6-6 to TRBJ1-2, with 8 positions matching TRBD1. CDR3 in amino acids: CASSYSTGQGSNGYTF. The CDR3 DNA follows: TGTGCCAGCAGTTACTCGACAGGACAGGGCTCGAATGGCTACACCTTC.